Reported below is one TCR beta chain. The count of this clone is one. The antigen this receptor binds is unknown. Nothing much larger sits one base from this clone, and base qualities are not available. These data belong to a study of shared clonotypes between healthy human individuals (dated by TCRdb to 2018 to 2021). Some background on the complete study: The cohort comprised a couple of women and a few men aged 18 to 49 years. For each donor, three plates each were used for CD4 naive and CD4 memory, two plates were used for CD8 naive, and one plate was used for CD8 memory. To estimate repertoire size and how much clonotype sharing occurs between individuals, the study deeply sequenced the blood TCR repertoires of several healthy adults. Different laboratories and diverse techniques were used to prepare libraries and sequence TCR repertoires, to increase sequencing depth and limit assay-specific biases. Per donor, leukapheresis produced somewhere between about 0.8 and 9 billion PBMCs. The full study reports these points: Because the study included only a small number of donors, the genetic and exposure-history diversity represented was limited. Based on pairwise subsampling, the degree of clonotype sharing among donors was expected to be affected by sequencing depth. Rarefaction of sorted-subset datasets indicated incomplete sequencing despite the large sequencing depth. Higher generation probabilities were observed for clonotypes shared by all four sorted-subset donors than for non-shared clonotypes. Sampling was restricted to blood, and TCR repertoires in tissue are likely to differ from TCR repertoires in blood. Naive subsets generally had larger estimated clonotype richness than memory subsets did. When several donors were compared, the shared fraction of clonotypes was 5% to 6.5% for naive CD4, 3% to 4% for naive CD8, about 2.5% for memory CD4, and about 0.36% for memory CD8.

The donors were healthy, HIV-negative adults with no recently reported acute infections or vaccinations. Every donor was a Caucasian adult residing in Nashville, Tennessee, USA. CD4+ T cells were enriched through magnetic negative selection, after which naive cells were positively selected on CD45RA and the remaining negative fraction served as the memory subset. Blood was obtained by leukapheresis, after which PBMCs were separated by Ficoll-Histopaque density gradient centrifugation and cryopreserved in liquid nitrogen vapor phase. Purity and quantity of every magnetically sorted T cell population were checked by analytical flow cytometry. From each sorted fraction, genomic DNA was isolated and quantified by UV absorbance on a Nanodrop 2000c. Compared with germline, V lacks 1 base and J lacks 6 bases; bases without a gene match: 11. CDR1 and CDR2 (SGHRS, YFSETQ) derive from the germline V gene. The CDR3 goes from the cysteine to the phenylalanine over 17 residues. Of the read, only the CDR3 DNA is kept; its 51 bases are in frame from base 1.

Using the deep immunoSEQ assay, TCR CDR3 regions were amplified from genomic DNA by multiplex PCR. Genomic DNA extracted from each cell subset was distributed evenly over all wells of several immunoSEQ 96-well plates, and each plate served as one replicate. For sorted subsets, about 200 ng genomic DNA, equal to some 28,000 T cell genomes, was loaded into each replicate PCR. The purified libraries were quantified using a Qubit 3.0 fluorometer, sized with a Bioanalyzer 2100, and then quantified again using the KAPA Library Quantification kit. Every immunoSEQ 96-well plate was sequenced on a separate single-read 150-cycle Illumina NextSeq 550 flow cell. Per the source publication's procedure: Because the immunoSEQ output included only junctional sequences and no quality scores, the filtering could not be the same as the filtering used for full-length reads. Sequences were annotated with PyIR, a Python wrapper for IgBLAST v1.9, and V/J genes and CDR3 were assigned using IMGT germline references. Reads with weak V/J assignments (E-value above 1e-6), missing CDR3, stop codons, out-of-frame junctions, or ambiguous translated residues were removed. A V3J clonotype was defined by an identical inferred V gene, J gene, and CDR3 amino acid sequence. The percentage overlap between two repertoires was calculated by dividing the number of shared unique clonotypes by the size of the smaller repertoire. Richness of each repertoire was evaluated using RTK rarefaction, the Chao1 estimator, and Recon v2.1 estimates of unobserved clonotypes. OLGA was used to compute generation probabilities for all TCRbeta clonotypes that the gDNA method yielded from a few donors. The table was pulled from immuneACCESS by TCRdb, which kept in-frame rearrangements only. Such tables lose some clones; where checked, under half of the loss comes from unresolved V genes, and the rest has no known cause. That table gives V, J and clone size, and the DNA gave D and trimming. For this sample the table gives roughly 1,600,000 clones, of which approximately 98.5% were detected only once. Of the sample, roughly 0.36% falls within the top ten clones.

The V and J segments used are TRBV5-1 and TRBJ2-1; TRBD2 aligns with 9 central bases. The sequenced material came from naive CD4+ T cells sorted from blood. Sample cell subset or site, as interpreted from the label and publication: CD45RA+ positively selected. This sequence was found in a man aged 30 to 39 in good health. This receptor carries the CDR3 CASSLSLAGRTFNEQFF. The DNA reads as follows: TGCGCCAGCAGCTTGAGCCTAGCGGGACGGACCTTCAATGAGCAGTTCTTC.